This is a list of T cell receptor beta chains from one sample in a study of cytomegalovirus exposure and HLA in healthy donors. Using immunoSEQ multiplex PCR, the repertoire was profiled, and TCRdb retains in-frame clones only, with some absent. This sample has 200,000 to 250,000 clones, with about 70% found just once. Sequencing was carried out using PBMCs. The receptors derive from a man aged 40-49 years in good health and CMV-seropositive. Each CDR3 is given without its conserved first and last residue. Fields, in order: CDR3 protein, CDR3 length, clone size, J gene, V gene. Expanded clones are given a class, and other clones once, few, many or no size at all.

CDR3 protein: ASSPRGGLNTEAF; CDR3 length: 13; clone size: NA; J gene: TRBJ1-1; V gene: TRBV6-1
CDR3 protein: ASKEYNSPLH; CDR3 length: 10; clone size: NA; J gene: TRBJ1-6; V gene: TRBV6-5
CDR3 protein: ASAGGVGYGYT; CDR3 length: 11; clone size: NA; J gene: TRBJ1-2; V gene: TRBV27
CDR3 protein: ASSPPGRDYGYT; CDR3 length: 12; clone size: NA; J gene: TRBJ1-2; V gene: TRBV5-8
CDR3 protein: ASSLGAYEAF; CDR3 length: 10; clone size: few; J gene: TRBJ1-1; V gene: TRBV5-6
CDR3 protein: ASSVEEAFSSYNEQF; CDR3 length: 15; clone size: NA; J gene: TRBJ2-1; V gene: TRBV9
CDR3 protein: ASSVTGGTEAF; CDR3 length: 11; clone size: few; J gene: TRBJ1-1; V gene: TRBV5-4
CDR3 protein: ASSKDLLAKNIQY; CDR3 length: 13; clone size: few; J gene: TRBJ2-4; V gene: TRBV21-1
CDR3 protein: ASSLTSGGEY; CDR3 length: 10; clone size: few; J gene: TRBJ2-7; V gene: TRBV28
CDR3 protein: ASSRPGGKNTEAF; CDR3 length: 13; clone size: NA; J gene: TRBJ1-1; V gene: TRBV19
CDR3 protein: ASSYLAGLPYEQY; CDR3 length: 13; clone size: NA; J gene: TRBJ2-7; V gene: TRBV6-5
CDR3 protein: ASSPLAGGPDTQY; CDR3 length: 13; clone size: NA; J gene: TRBJ2-3; V gene: TRBV5-1
CDR3 protein: ASTLPSYSNQPQH; CDR3 length: 13; clone size: NA; J gene: TRBJ1-5; V gene: TRBV28
CDR3 protein: ASMTSGGSGELF; CDR3 length: 12; clone size: NA; J gene: TRBJ2-2; V gene: TRBV5-1
CDR3 protein: ASSYSGGALEAF; CDR3 length: 12; clone size: NA; J gene: TRBJ1-1; V gene: TRBV6-6
CDR3 protein: ASSLQGARGYT; CDR3 length: 11; clone size: NA; J gene: TRBJ1-2; V gene: TRBV7-2
CDR3 protein: ASSSTGLVYEQY; CDR3 length: 12; clone size: NA; J gene: TRBJ2-7; V gene: TRBV18
CDR3 protein: ASSPLGQGFSYEQY; CDR3 length: 14; clone size: NA; J gene: NA; V gene: TRBV7-9
CDR3 protein: ASSPRNRGNTEAF; CDR3 length: 13; clone size: few; J gene: TRBJ1-1; V gene: TRBV5-8
CDR3 protein: ATPGLPNEKLF; CDR3 length: 11; clone size: NA; J gene: TRBJ1-4; V gene: TRBV21-1
CDR3 protein: ASSLSRADTDTQY; CDR3 length: 13; clone size: NA; J gene: TRBJ2-3; V gene: TRBV28
CDR3 protein: ASRRTSGDSYEQY; CDR3 length: 13; clone size: NA; J gene: TRBJ2-7; V gene: TRBV7-9
CDR3 protein: ASSLAEGTEAF; CDR3 length: 11; clone size: NA; J gene: TRBJ1-1; V gene: TRBV5-1
CDR3 protein: ASGHGLAAYEQY; CDR3 length: 12; clone size: NA; J gene: TRBJ2-7; V gene: TRBV4-3
CDR3 protein: ASSLGLAVNEQF; CDR3 length: 12; clone size: NA; J gene: TRBJ2-1; V gene: TRBV5-1
CDR3 protein: ASRLNLDRVMNTEAF; CDR3 length: 15; clone size: NA; J gene: TRBJ1-1; V gene: TRBV2
CDR3 protein: ASSLWAGGSDDNEQF; CDR3 length: 15; clone size: NA; J gene: TRBJ2-1; V gene: TRBV5-1
CDR3 protein: ASSGLAGAKTKETQY; CDR3 length: 15; clone size: few; J gene: TRBJ2-5; V gene: TRBV7-2
CDR3 protein: ASSPPGGGAREQF; CDR3 length: 13; clone size: NA; J gene: TRBJ2-1; V gene: TRBV18
CDR3 protein: ASSPGGVSTDTQY; CDR3 length: 13; clone size: NA; J gene: TRBJ2-3; V gene: TRBV5-1
CDR3 protein: ASSQLPRGLAGAIGEF; CDR3 length: 16; clone size: NA; J gene: TRBJ2-1; V gene: TRBV4-1
CDR3 protein: ASSLEGGAGTDTQY; CDR3 length: 14; clone size: NA; J gene: TRBJ2-3; V gene: TRBV5-1
CDR3 protein: ATSRVGAGRYEQY; CDR3 length: 13; clone size: NA; J gene: TRBJ2-7; V gene: TRBV15
CDR3 protein: TSSQDGGETQY; CDR3 length: 11; clone size: NA; J gene: TRBJ2-5; V gene: TRBV1
CDR3 protein: ASSLAGLAGANTGELF; CDR3 length: 16; clone size: NA; J gene: TRBJ2-2; V gene: TRBV5-1
CDR3 protein: ASSPGLAGGTDTQY; CDR3 length: 14; clone size: NA; J gene: TRBJ2-3; V gene: TRBV18
CDR3 protein: ASSLEGDRAYEQY; CDR3 length: 13; clone size: once; J gene: TRBJ2-7; V gene: TRBV7-8
CDR3 protein: ASSLGGAEAF; CDR3 length: 10; clone size: once; J gene: TRBJ1-1; V gene: TRBV27
CDR3 protein: ASSLGSGGPKEQF; CDR3 length: 13; clone size: NA; J gene: TRBJ2-1; V gene: TRBV7-9
CDR3 protein: ASSQGQGAGGEKLF; CDR3 length: 14; clone size: few; J gene: TRBJ1-4; V gene: TRBV4-3
CDR3 protein: ASSSPYVAGDEETQY; CDR3 length: 15; clone size: few; J gene: TRBJ2-5; V gene: TRBV28
CDR3 protein: ASSSIKDRGAF; CDR3 length: 11; clone size: NA; J gene: TRBJ1-1; V gene: TRBV11-2
CDR3 protein: ASSMAGGTPSYGYT; CDR3 length: 14; clone size: NA; J gene: TRBJ1-2; V gene: TRBV19
CDR3 protein: ASSAYRGSTNEKLF; CDR3 length: 14; clone size: NA; J gene: TRBJ1-4; V gene: TRBV6-1